Each of the 18 T cell receptor beta chains below was sequenced from the same sample in a study of type 1 and type 2 diabetes patients (dated by TCRdb to the mid-2010s). TCRdb lists the instrument as Illumina MiSeq. Genomic DNA from sorted T cell subsets was used as template for TCRbeta CDR3 amplification. The TCRbeta CDR3 region was amplified by multiplex PCR with 30 forward and 13 reverse primers. TCRdb cleaned the public reads at Q25 with fastp, built clones with MiXCR and kept in-frame beta chains. Rows matching on CDR3 protein sequence are summarized as one entry with the most common DNA and genes. This sample is represented by about 290,000 distinct CDR3 sequences; more than 40% of them were singletons. The ten most abundant clones make up roughly 13% of the sample. Sequences were obtained from peripheral blood mononuclear cells (PBMCs). The origin of the receptors is a man in his late teens or twenties with type 2 diabetes.

There are a few counts of this clonotype. The chain employs TRBV20-1 and TRBJ1-5; no definite D call. The V end was cut by 8 bases, the J end by 0 bases, with 11 bases between. This CDR3 comprises 13 residues. The germline V gene has CDR1 DFQATT and CDR2 SNEGSKA (reference sequence). The CDR3 DNA reads as TGCAGTTCTGGCAGATATAGCAATCAGCCCCAGCATTTT. Amino acid sequence: CSSGRYSNQPQHF.

The rearrangement links TRBV20-1 to TRBJ2-1; no clear D gene. V was cut by 4 bases and J by 6 bases, with 25 bases left in between. This CDR3 comprises 17 residues. Germline CDR1 and CDR2: DFQATT and SNEGSKA (reference sequence). The CDR3 reads CSANVRHDGRIGNEQFF. The CDR3 region has the DNA TGCAGTGCTAACGTCAGGCACGACGGCAGGATAGGCAATGAGCAGTTCTTC.

The gene calls are TRBV19 and TRBJ2-1, with 7 bases aligning to TRBD2. Looked up from germline, CDR1 is LNHDA and CDR2 is SQIVND (reference sequence). There are 16 residues in the CDR3. Trimming took 9 bases from V and 0 from J; bases not matched to a gene: 11. The CDR3 sequence is CARLCGGLHSYNEQFF. CDR3 nucleotides: TGTGCCAGACTCTGCGGGGGATTACACTCCTACAATGAGCAGTTCTTC.

The chain employs TRBV7-9 and TRBJ1-2; 7 positions match TRBD1. The CDR3 has 13 amino acids. V shed 10 bases and J 4 bases; nucleotides not matched to a gene: 9. CDR1 and CDR2 (germline): SEHNR, FQNEAQ (reference sequence). The CDR3 sequence is CATGDREIYGYTF. The CDR3, as DNA: TGTGCCACGGGGGACAGAGAGATCTATGGCTACACCTTC. The full variable domain, rest sourced from reference TRBV7-9 and TRBJ1-2, is DTGVSQNPRHKITKRGQNVTFRCDPISEHNRLYWYRQTLGQGPEFLTYFQNEAQLEKSRLLSDRFSAERPKGSFSTLEIQRTEQGDSAMYLCATGDREIYGYTFGSGTRLTVV.

Ten or more counts support this clonotype. This CDR3 reads CAADAGSGTYEQYF. CDR3 nucleotide sequence: TGTGCCGCCGACGCCGGGTCAGGGACCTACGAGCAGTACTTC. This chain links TRBV2 with TRBJ2-7, with D possibly being TRBD1 (5 bases). This CDR3 comprises 14 residues. Trimming shortened V by 11 bases and J by 2 bases, and 19 bases separated the two germline ends. From germline, CDR1 is SNHLY and CDR2 FYNNEI.

This clonotype was counted a few times. This chain links TRBV12-5 with TRBJ1-4; D is possibly TRBD1 (5 bases). Trimming cost V 5 bases and J 8 bases, with 18 bases left between them. The CDR3 sequence is 15 residues long. Looked up from germline, CDR1 is LGHNT and CDR2 is FRNRAP. The CDR3 DNA reads as TGTGCTAGTGGTCCACCCCAGGGCCTCAGCGAAAAACTGTTTTTT. Translation: CASGPPQGLSEKLFF.

This clonotype has only one observation. Since a much larger clone is just one base distant, this may be a read error. V is TRBV2 and J is TRBJ2-5; D is perhaps TRBD2 (6 bases). The V gene's germline CDR1 is SNHLY and CDR2 FYNNEI. CDR3 length: 15 residues. The CDR3 region is CASGEVRGVKETQYF. In DNA form, the CDR3 reads TGTGCCAGCGGTGAAGTTCGCGGGGTTAAGGAGACCCAGTACTTC. The full variable domain, rest sourced from reference TRBV2 and TRBJ2-5, is EPEVTQTPSHQVTQMGQEVILRCVPISNHLYFYWYRQILGQKVEFLVSFYNNEISEKSEIFDDQFSVERPDGSNFTLKIRSTKLEDSAMYFCASGEVRGVKETQYFGPGTRLLVL.

This chain joins TRBV9 and TRBJ2-2, with 7 bases fitting TRBD1. Germline V gene data show CDR1 as SGDLS and CDR2 as YYNGEE. J was trimmed by 7 bases and V by 3 bases; bases with no gene match: 12. The CDR3 runs to 16 residues. The CDR3 spells CASSATTGVGVGELFF. The CDR3 DNA reads as TGTGCCAGCAGCGCAACTACAGGGGTCGGGGTCGGGGAGCTGTTTTTT.

The J gene is TRBJ1-2, the V gene TRBV6-6; possibly TRBD1 for D (6 bases). V was shortened by 4 bases and J by 4 bases, with 10 bases between the two germline ends. The CDR3 is made up of 13 amino acids. Looked up from germline, CDR1 is MNHNY and CDR2 is SVGAGI (reference sequence). The CDR3 DNA is TGTGCCAGCAGTTCAGGGGAACCCTATGGCTACACCTTC. Translation: CASSSGEPYGYTF.

This clonotype was seen just once. The genes are TRBV6-6 and TRBJ2-5; 11 nucleotides agree with TRBD1. The germline gives CDR1 MNHNY, CDR2 SVGAGI (reference sequence). The CDR3 length is 14 residues. V lost 10 bases, J lost 5 bases, and 9 bases stayed unmatched. The CDR3 region is CAIRGGTGGETQYF. The CDR3 bases are TGTGCCATCAGAGGAGGGACAGGGGGGGAGACCCAGTACTTC.

On this clonotype itself: The conserved phenylalanine or tryptophan is not found at the CDR3 terminus, so this likely reflects a read error. The genes are TRBV10-3 and TRBJ2-1; unclear D gene. Germline CDR1 ENHRY, CDR2 SYGVKD. The CDR3 is 14 residues long. Trimming left V 4 bases short and J 0 bases short, with 7 bases between. CDR3 sequence reads: CAISGQSSYNEQFL. The CDR3 nucleotides read TGTGCCATCAGTGGCCAAAGCTCCTACAATGAGCAGTTCCTC.

This clonotype occurred a few times. The chain links TRBV6-6 to TRBJ2-2; D possibly corresponds to TRBD1 (6 bases). This CDR3 is 14 amino acids long. Germline V gene data show CDR1 as MNHNY and CDR2 as SVGAGI (reference sequence). The germline V and J ends were trimmed by 7 bases and 0 bases, with 9 bases remaining between them. The CDR3 spells CASKGHTNTGELFF. CDR3 in DNA: TGTGCCAGCAAGGGACACACGAACACCGGGGAGCTGTTTTTT.

This clonotype was recorded a few times. Relative to the germline gene, one junction end is altered; a read error may explain this. This chain connects TRBV15 to TRBJ2-7; D possibly corresponds to TRBD2 (6 bases). The CDR3 covers 12 residues. Germline V gene sequence: CDR1 LNHNV, CDR2 YYDKDF (reference sequence). The CDR3 DNA sequence: TGTGCCACCGGGAAGGGGCCGGGAGAGCTGTACTTC. Its protein product is CATGKGPGELYF.

Points on this clonotype: Lacking the conserved final phenylalanine or tryptophan, this CDR3 likely reflects a read error. The chain links TRBV28 to TRBJ1-1; no firm D call. Trimming removed 6 bases at V and 1 base at J, with 12 bases between. This CDR3 is built from 14 residues. Germline V lookup: CDR1 MDHEN, CDR2 SYDVKM. This chain's CDR3 is CASRRQRRNTEAFL. The CDR3 bases are TGTGCCAGCAGGCGTCAGAGAAGGAACACTGAAGCTTTCCTT.

This clonotype was seen a handful of times. The rearrangement uses TRBV7-2 and TRBJ2-3; no definite D call. This CDR3 spans 15 amino acids. Deletions cut 7 bases from V and 5 bases from J, with 19 bases between. Germline CDR1 is SGHTA and CDR2 is FQGNSA. The CDR3 nucleotides read TGTGCCAGCACCGTCGGTGACGCCGGCAGAGATACGCAGTATTTT. It yields the protein CASTVGDAGRDTQYF. The full variable domain, its missing parts supplied by reference TRBV7-2 and TRBJ2-3, is GAGVSQSPSNKVTEKGKDVELRCDPISGHTALYWYRQSLGQGLEFLIYFQGNSAPDKSGLPSDRFSAERTGGSVSTLTIQRTQQEDSAVYLCASTVGDAGRDTQYFGPGTRLTVL.

The chain links TRBV27 to TRBJ1-6; D is ambiguous. Per germline, CDR1 MNHEY and CDR2 SMNVEV (reference sequence). This CDR3 is 14 amino acids long. Trimming cost V 0 bases and J 9 bases, with 9 bases left between them. The CDR3 coding sequence is TGTGCCAGCAGTTTATCGATCTTAGGTTCACCCCTCCACTTT. Protein: CASSLSILGSPLHF.

This clonotype was detected many times. J is TRBJ2-6 and V is TRBV25-1; D remains ambiguous. Per germline, CDR1 MGHDK and CDR2 SYGVNS. V lost 0 bases and J 4 bases, leaving 16 bases between the germline ends. There are 18 residues in the CDR3. The CDR3 region has the DNA TGTGCCAGCAGTGAATACGTCCCATGGCGGCGAGGGGCCAACGTCCTGACTTTC. Protein: CASSEYVPWRRGANVLTF.

This chain uses TRBV19 with TRBJ2-1; D remains unclear. Trimming took off 7 bases at V and 6 bases at J, with 10 bases between the two ends. The germline CDR1 and CDR2 sequences are LNHDA and SQIVND (reference sequence). The CDR3 loop spans 12 amino acids. The CDR3 nucleotides read TGTGCCAGTACATCCTTTGCCAATGAGCAGTTCTTC. Its translation is CASTSFANEQFF.